This entry is about one T cell receptor (beta chain). The record originates from a study of blood T cell repertoires in COVID-19. About the study: From the United States, Italy and Spain came samples of acute and convalescent COVID-19. T cells, B-cell-depleted T cells, or PBMCs provided the cDNA or gDNA that served as material.

Original analysis: Cell counts per sample came from amplifying reference gene primers. Libraries were prepared by immunoSEQ multiplex PCR; TCRdb keeps only in-frame clonotypes and omits some of them. V, J and clone size reflect that table, while D and trimming were determined from the DNA. Of 25,000 or so clones listed, more than 75% are singletons. The J segment lost 4 bases and the V segment lost 3 bases, leaving 6 bases of the junction unmatched. The CDR3 covers 16 residues. Germline CDR1 and CDR2: KGHSH and LQKENI. V is TRBV18 and J is TRBJ2-1; 10 nucleotides align to TRBD2. Input material: peripheral blood. The sequence came from a woman older than 75 with acute or convalescent COVID-19. The DNA of the CDR3 is TGTGCCAGCTCACCGAGGCTAGCGGGAGTTTACAATGAGCAGTTCTTC. Amino acid sequence: CASSPRLAGVYNEQFF.